A single sample gave rise to the 32 T cell receptor beta chains below, sequenced in a study of CD8 T cells in ankylosing spondylitis. TCRdb redid the calling of the 5' RACE reads with MiXCR, one entry per CDR3 protein. Of hundreds of thousands of distinct CDR3 sequences in the sample, about 10% were seen once. Study-level findings and limits: A TCR beta motif of 7 to 9 highly homologous variants seemed to mark ankylosing spondylitis blood.

Their antigens are not known. Sequencing was performed on blood, either unsorted or a sorted T cell fraction (not recorded which). These TCRs come from a male donor with ankylosing spondylitis.

The rearrangement links TRBV20-1 to TRBJ2-3, with TRBD1 matching over 7 bases. Germline-derived CDR1 and CDR2 are DFQATT and SNEGSKA (reference sequence). This CDR3 comprises 13 residues. The junction had 5 bases not matched to a gene; V was cut back by 3 bases and J by 5 bases. Written as DNA, the CDR3 is TGCAGTGCTAGTAAGCCAGGGGGAGATACGCAGTATTTT. Protein product: CSASKPGGDTQYF.

The chain combines TRBV7-2 with TRBJ2-3; the D is unclear. Germline lookup yields CDR1 SGHTA and CDR2 FQGNSA. Trimming took off 5 bases at V and 3 bases at J, with 15 bases between the two ends. This CDR3 contains 15 residues. Here the CDR3 reads CASSPLGPRTDTQYF. The CDR3 DNA reads TGTGCCAGCAGCCCCCTAGGGCCCCGGACAGATACGCAGTATTTT.

This clonotype appeared many times. V is TRBV29-1 and J is TRBJ2-7; tentatively, D is TRBD1 or TRBD2 (5 bases each). V lost 4 bases to trimming and J lost 1 base, with 11 bases between them. The CDR3 contains 13 residues. Germline V CDR1 and CDR2: SQVTM, ANQGSEA. The DNA of the CDR3 is TGCAGCGTTGTAGGGACCGGGTCCTACGAGCAGTACTTC. Translation: CSVVGTGSYEQYF.

The rearrangement joins TRBV2 to TRBJ2-5; D call uncertain. This CDR3 is built from 12 residues. V dropped 2 bases and J dropped 4 bases, with 5 bases sitting between them. Germline CDR1 reads SNHLY; CDR2 reads FYNNEI. The CDR3 region is CASSETAETQYF. Written as DNA, the CDR3 is TGTGCCAGCAGTGAAACCGCAGAGACCCAGTACTTC. The full variable domain, completed using reference TRBV2 and TRBJ2-5, is EPEVTQTPSHQVTQMGQEVILRCVPISNHLYFYWYRQILGQKVEFLVSFYNNEISEKSEIFDDQFSVERPDGSNFTLKIRSTKLEDSAMYFCASSETAETQYFGPGTRLLVL.

V gene TRBV11-2 combines with J gene TRBJ1-6, with D maybe TRBD1 (5 bases). V was clipped by 8 bases and J by 7 bases, with 15 bases between them. This CDR3 has 14 residues. The germline gives CDR1 SGHAT, CDR2 FQNNGV. As DNA, the CDR3 is TGTGCCAGCGGGGGTTCTAGGAGGAATTCACCCCTCCACTTT. Amino acid sequence: CASGGSRRNSPLHF.

The genes are TRBV7-6 and TRBJ2-4; D is perhaps TRBD1 (6 bases). The CDR3 covers 14 residues. V was cut by 5 bases and J by 8 bases, with 16 bases left in between. The germline CDR1 and CDR2 sequences are SGHVS and FNYEAQ. The CDR3 region is CASSKQGVGDIQYF. The CDR3 nucleotides are TGTGCCAGCAGCAAACAGGGTGTGGGAGACATTCAGTACTTC.

This clonotype turned up a few times. The chain has TRBV29-1 and TRBJ1-4; a possible D gene is TRBD1 (5 bases). Trimming took off 4 bases at V and 8 bases at J, with 11 bases between the two ends. In germline, CDR1 is SQVTM, CDR2 ANQGSEA. The CDR3 length is 12 residues. CDR3 bases: TGCAGCGTTGTCCTCAGGGACGAAAAACTGTTTTTT. Protein sequence: CSVVLRDEKLFF.

This clonotype was found a few times. The chain combines TRBV27 with TRBJ1-2; the match to TRBD1 covers 7 bases. The CDR3 loop spans 14 amino acids. V gave up 6 bases and J gave up 7 bases; unmatched junction bases: 11. Germline lookup yields CDR1 MNHEY and CDR2 SMNVEV (reference sequence). CDR3 DNA: TGTGCCAGCAGCCGAGACAGGGAGGAAGGTGGCTACACCTTC. Translation: CASSRDREEGGYTF.

J is TRBJ2-1 and V is TRBV5-1; TRBD2 matches 9 bases. CDR1 is SGHRS, CDR2 YFSETQ, per germline. With 1 base clipped from V and 8 bases from J, the junction kept 10 bases outside the gene matches. The CDR3 length is 16 residues. The CDR3 spells CASSLSSGSLHHEQFF. The CDR3, as DNA: TGCGCCAGCAGCTTGAGTAGCGGGAGTCTTCACCATGAGCAGTTCTTC. The whole variable domain, filled in from reference TRBV5-1 and TRBJ2-1, reads KAGVTQTPRYLIKTRGQQVTLSCSPISGHRSVSWYQQTPGQGLQFLFEYFSETQRNKGNFPGRFSGRQFSNSRSEMNVSTLELGDSALYLCASSLSSGSLHHEQFFGPGTRLTVL.

This clonotype was seen more than once but under ten times. The V gene is TRBV20-1, the J gene TRBJ1-2; D possibly corresponds to TRBD1 (5 bases). Trimming removed 3 bases at V and 7 bases at J, with 9 bases between. Germline loops: CDR1 DFQATT, CDR2 SNEGSKA (reference sequence). The CDR3 is made up of 11 amino acids. CDR3 bases: TGCAGTGCTAGGGACACCTTTGGCTACACCTTC. It is translated as CSARDTFGYTF.

This clonotype occurred a few times. The chain is built from TRBV6-2 or TRBV6-3 and TRBJ2-1; 7 nucleotides line up with TRBD2. Trimming cost V 4 bases and J 2 bases; bases outside gene matches: 8. There are 16 residues in the CDR3. Looked up from germline, CDR1 is MNHEY and CDR2 is SVGEGT. The CDR3 protein is CASSLGGSYPYNEQFF. The CDR3 nucleotides are TGTGCCAGCAGTTTAGGCGGGAGTTACCCCTACAATGAGCAGTTCTTC.

The chain's CDR3 is CASSQETDDYGYTF. CDR3 in DNA: TGTGCCAGCAGCCAAGAGACAGATGACTATGGCTACACCTTC. V gene TRBV4-2 combines with J gene TRBJ1-2, with D possibly TRBD1 on 5 matching bases. This CDR3 region has 14 residues. Germline CDR1 is LGHNA and CDR2 is YNFKEQ. V shed 0 bases and J shed 3 bases, with 8 bases lying between them.

This clonotype was detected only a few times. The chain recombines TRBV20-1 with TRBJ1-1; unclear D gene. V was cut by 5 bases and J by 6 bases, with 19 bases left in between. The CDR3 is made up of 14 amino acids. From germline, CDR1 is DFQATT and CDR2 SNEGSKA (reference sequence). CDR3 DNA sequence: TGCAGTGCTCCCTCGGCTGACGGGGATGCTGAAGCTTTCTTT. Its translation: CSAPSADGDAEAFF.

This clonotype has more than one count but fewer than ten. This chain links TRBV5-5 with TRBJ2-3, with D uncertain. Trimming removed 1 base at V and 0 bases at J, with 12 bases between. The CDR3 has 16 residues. Germline loops: CDR1 SGHKS, CDR2 YYEKEE (reference sequence). The CDR3, as DNA: TGTGCCAGCAGCTTGATGACCCCTTCTAGCACAGATACGCAGTATTTT. Amino acid sequence: CASSLMTPSSTDTQYF.

This clonotype has more than one count but fewer than ten. This CDR3 is CASSWGGGLGYNEQFF. Written as DNA, the CDR3 is TGTGCCAGCAGTTGGGGCGGGGGGCTAGGGTACAATGAGCAGTTCTTC. The gene calls are TRBV12-3 or TRBV12-4 and TRBJ2-1, with TRBD2 matching 8 bases. CDR3 size: 16 residues. V lost 4 bases, J lost 4 bases, and 9 bases stayed unmatched.

This clonotype was detected only a few times. This chain uses TRBV5-3 with TRBJ1-1, with TRBD1 as a possible D gene (6 bases). TRBV5-3 has ORF status, its function being uncertain. V was shortened by 4 bases and J by 7 bases, with 17 bases between the two germline ends. This CDR3 is built from 14 residues. The CDR3 DNA is TGTGCCAGAAGCCTGGACCCTACCAGGGGTGAAGCTTTCTTT. The encoded protein is CARSLDPTRGEAFF.

This clonotype has a handful of counts. The V call is TRBV24-1, the J call TRBJ2-7; 9 bases line up with TRBD1. This CDR3 has 15 amino acids. In germline, CDR1 is KGHDR, CDR2 SFDVKD. V lost 5 bases, J lost 6 bases, and 10 bases stayed unmatched. The CDR3 loop reads CATSGRGQGYSEQYF. DNA of the CDR3: TGTGCCACCAGTGGGAGGGGACAGGGATATAGCGAGCAGTACTTC.

This clonotype came up a few times. The chain is built from TRBV18 and TRBJ1-1, with TRBD1 as a possible D gene (5 bases). Per the germline V gene, CDR1 is KGHSH and CDR2 is LQKENI. CDR3 size: 14 residues. V lost 6 bases and J lost 3, with 14 bases in between. CDR3 residues: CASSLGASDTEAFF. In nucleotides, the CDR3 is TGTGCCAGCTCCCTCGGGGCTTCTGACACTGAAGCTTTCTTT.

This clonotype was found a few times. The chain couples TRBV7-8 to TRBJ2-5; D perhaps matches TRBD1 (5 bases). The CDR3 covers 17 residues. Per the germline V gene, CDR1 is SGHVS and CDR2 is FQNEAQ. Trimming removed 3 bases at V and 0 bases at J, with 17 bases between. CDR3 loop: CASSFHRTHRYQETQYF. The CDR3 nucleotides are TGTGCCAGCAGCTTCCACAGGACGCATCGATACCAAGAGACCCAGTACTTC.

The sample holds a few counts of this clonotype. This chain connects TRBV5-1 to TRBJ2-2, with 8 positions matching TRBD1. Germline V CDR1 and CDR2: SGHRS, YFSETQ. Trimming removed 1 base from V and 6 bases from J; junction bases left unmatched: 5. CDR3 size: 15 residues. This CDR3 is CASSLSQGAAGELFF. CDR3 sequence (DNA): TGCGCCAGCAGCTTGAGTCAGGGGGCAGCCGGGGAGCTGTTTTTT.

Only a few counts were recorded for this clonotype. The V and J genes are TRBV5-1 and TRBJ1-2; 7 bases line up with TRBD1. This CDR3 is built from 14 residues. Per germline, CDR1 SGHRS and CDR2 YFSETQ. Germline trimming cut 4 bases from V and 8 bases from J; bases unmatched to any gene: 11. The CDR3 loop reads CASSPTTGSKGYTF. The CDR3 DNA is TGCGCCAGCAGCCCGACGACAGGGTCGAAAGGCTACACCTTC.

This clonotype was counted only a few times. This chain joins TRBV7-8 and TRBJ2-5; D not certain. The CDR3 covers 14 residues. V dropped 3 bases and J dropped 5 bases, with 13 bases sitting between them. The germline CDR1 and CDR2 sequences are SGHVS and FQNEAQ. The CDR3 DNA is TGTGCCAGCAGCTTCGTTCCGGGTACGGAGACCCAGTACTTC. Protein: CASSFVPGTETQYF.

This clonotype occurred a few times. The J gene is TRBJ2-7, the V gene TRBV5-1; 12 bases agree with TRBD1. The CDR3 spans 15 residues. Per the germline V gene, CDR1 is SGHRS and CDR2 is YFSETQ. Losses at the gene ends were 2 bases for V and 5 bases for J; bases not matched to a gene: 5. The CDR3: CASSFRDRGLDEQYF. As DNA, the CDR3 is TGCGCCAGCAGCTTCCGGGACAGGGGGCTTGACGAGCAGTACTTC. The complete variable domain, with remaining parts taken from reference TRBV5-1 and TRBJ2-7, reads KAGVTQTPRYLIKTRGQQVTLSCSPISGHRSVSWYQQTPGQGLQFLFEYFSETQRNKGNFPGRFSGRQFSNSRSEMNVSTLELGDSALYLCASSFRDRGLDEQYFGPGTRLTVT.

The chain carries TRBV6-1 and TRBJ1-2, with 11 bases aligning to TRBD1. CDR1 is MNHNS and CDR2 is SASEGT in the germline V gene. The CDR3 totals 15 residues. V shed 1 base and J 7 bases; nucleotides not matched to a gene: 5. Here the CDR3 DNA reads TGTGCCAGCAGTGAAGGGACAGGGGGCACAAGTGGCTACACCTTC. Its protein is CASSEGTGGTSGYTF.

This sequence joins TRBV5-1 and TRBJ2-3, with 8 nucleotides matching TRBD2. The V gene end was trimmed by 4 bases and the J gene end by 2 bases; junction bases not matched to a gene: 9. The CDR3 runs to 16 residues. Germline loops: CDR1 SGHRS, CDR2 YFSETQ. The CDR3 spells CASSAGPGRVTDTQYF. CDR3 in DNA: TGCGCCAGCAGCGCGGGTCCCGGGAGGGTCACAGATACGCAGTATTTT.

This clonotype was observed at least ten times. This chain uses TRBV5-1 with TRBJ2-1, with 9 bases lining up with TRBD2. V lost 0 bases and J lost 7; bases outside the gene matches: 11. The CDR3 has 17 residues. CDR1 SGHRS and CDR2 YFSETQ come from the germline V gene. CDR3 sequence: CASSLESLAGGRNEQFF. The CDR3 bases are TGCGCCAGCAGCTTGGAATCGCTTGCGGGAGGGAGGAATGAGCAGTTCTTC.

The chain employs TRBV5-1 and TRBJ2-1, with 13 nucleotides matching TRBD2. V lost 4 bases to trimming and J lost 6 bases; unmatched junction nucleotides: 4. The CDR3 loop spans 15 amino acids. In germline, CDR1 is SGHRS, CDR2 YFSETQ. The chain's CDR3 is CASSAGTSGTNEQFF. The CDR3 DNA sequence: TGCGCCAGCAGCGCGGGGACTAGCGGGACCAATGAGCAGTTCTTC.

This rearrangement joins TRBV20-1 to TRBJ1-5, with TRBD1 identical over 10 bases. Germline CDR1 DFQATT, CDR2 SNEGSKA (reference sequence). The CDR3 contains 13 residues. DNA of the CDR3: TGCATAACAGGGACAGGGGACGGTCAGCCCCAGCATTTT. It codes for CITGTGDGQPQHF.

The sample holds a few counts of this clonotype. This sequence joins TRBV11-1 and TRBJ2-5; D is ambiguous. CDR3 length: 13 residues. CDR1 is SGHAT, CDR2 FQDESV, per germline (reference sequence). Trimming removed 2 bases from V and 3 bases from J, with 7 bases in between. The CDR3 DNA is TGTGCCAGCAGCTTACATGGGAAAGAGACCCAGTACTTC. It yields the protein CASSLHGKETQYF.

The V and J genes are TRBV6-2 or TRBV6-3 and TRBJ1-3; D is ambiguous. The germline gives CDR1 MNHEY, CDR2 SVGEGT. Trimming removed 2 bases at V and 3 bases at J, with 14 bases between. The CDR3 is made up of 16 amino acids. CDR3 region: CASSYAFGRLGNTIYF. CDR3 nucleotides: TGTGCCAGCAGTTACGCGTTTGGACGGCTTGGAAACACCATATATTTT.

This clonotype was observed many times. J is TRBJ2-7 and V is TRBV15; TRBD2 matches 9 bases. Germline V gives CDR1 LNHNV, CDR2 YYDKDF (reference sequence). V dropped 3 bases and J dropped 5; count of bases not matched to a gene: 8. This CDR3 contains 15 residues. The CDR3 nucleotides are TGTGCCACCAGCAGGACAACTAGCGGGTTCAACGAGCAGTACTTC. Translating it yields CATSRTTSGFNEQYF.

This sequence joins TRBV6-1 and TRBJ2-3; 8 bases map to TRBD1. Trimming removed 5 bases from V and 5 bases from J; junction bases left unmatched: 6. The CDR3 loop spans 14 amino acids. Germline CDR1 is MNHNS and CDR2 is SASEGT. The CDR3 nucleotides are TGTGCCAGCAGTCAGGACAGGGTAAAAGATACGCAGTATTTT. It translates to CASSQDRVKDTQYF.